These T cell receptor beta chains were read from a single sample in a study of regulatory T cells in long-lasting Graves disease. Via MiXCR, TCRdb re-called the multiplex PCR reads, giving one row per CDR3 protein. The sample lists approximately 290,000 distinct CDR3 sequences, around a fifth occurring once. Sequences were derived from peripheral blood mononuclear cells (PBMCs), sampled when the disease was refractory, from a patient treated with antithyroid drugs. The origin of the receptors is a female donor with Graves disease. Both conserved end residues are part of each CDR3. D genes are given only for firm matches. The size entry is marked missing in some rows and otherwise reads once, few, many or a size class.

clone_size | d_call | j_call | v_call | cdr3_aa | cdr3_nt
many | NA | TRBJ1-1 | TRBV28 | CASSPPRGNTEAFF | TGTGCCAGCAGCCCTCCCCGGGGGAACACTGAAGCTTTCTTT
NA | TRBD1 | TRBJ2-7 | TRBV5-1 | CASSDRAYEQYF | TGCGCCAGCAGCGACAGGGCTTACGAGCAGTACTTC
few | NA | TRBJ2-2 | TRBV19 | CASSAIGEYGELFF | TGTGCCAGTAGTGCCATAGGGGAATACGGGGAGCTGTTTTTT
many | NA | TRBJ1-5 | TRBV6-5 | CASSYQAGVYQPQHF | TGTGCCAGCAGTTATCAAGCCGGGGTCTATCAGCCCCAGCATTTT
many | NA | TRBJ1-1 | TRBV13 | CASSLGRHLGGAFF | TGTGCCAGCAGCTTAGGCCGACACTTGGGAGGAGCTTTCTTT
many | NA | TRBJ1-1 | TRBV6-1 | CASYLGYQAFF | TGTGCCAGCTACTTGGGGTATCAAGCTTTCTTT
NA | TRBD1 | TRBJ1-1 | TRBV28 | CASSFTDRDAFF | TGTGCCAGCAGTTTCACGGACAGGGACGCTTTCTTT
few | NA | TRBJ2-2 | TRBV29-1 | CSVPGPTGELFF | TGCAGCGTTCCGGGACCCACCGGGGAGCTGTTTTTT
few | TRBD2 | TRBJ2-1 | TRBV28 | CASSSVAGGGAYNEQFF | TGTGCCAGCAGTTCCGTAGCGGGAGGGGGTGCCTACAATGAGCAGTTCTTC
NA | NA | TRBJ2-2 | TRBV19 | CASIEGPNTGELFF | TGTGCCAGTATAGAGGGACCGAACACCGGGGAGCTGTTTTTT
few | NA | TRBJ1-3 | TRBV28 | CASGPSSGNTIYF | TGTGCCAGCGGGCCGAGCTCTGGAAACACCATATATTTT
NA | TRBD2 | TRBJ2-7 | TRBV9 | CASSKEVGLVGVEQYF | TGTGCCAGCAGTAAGGAAGTGGGACTAGTGGGAGTCGAGCAGTACTTC
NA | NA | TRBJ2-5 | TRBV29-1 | CSVRGARVPLSQETQYF | TGCAGCGTACGGGGGGCGAGGGTCCCCTTGAGTCAAGAGACCCAGTACTTC
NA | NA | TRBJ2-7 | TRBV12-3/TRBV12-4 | CASSFYSYEQYF | TGTGCCAGCAGTTTCTACAGCTACGAGCAGTACTTC